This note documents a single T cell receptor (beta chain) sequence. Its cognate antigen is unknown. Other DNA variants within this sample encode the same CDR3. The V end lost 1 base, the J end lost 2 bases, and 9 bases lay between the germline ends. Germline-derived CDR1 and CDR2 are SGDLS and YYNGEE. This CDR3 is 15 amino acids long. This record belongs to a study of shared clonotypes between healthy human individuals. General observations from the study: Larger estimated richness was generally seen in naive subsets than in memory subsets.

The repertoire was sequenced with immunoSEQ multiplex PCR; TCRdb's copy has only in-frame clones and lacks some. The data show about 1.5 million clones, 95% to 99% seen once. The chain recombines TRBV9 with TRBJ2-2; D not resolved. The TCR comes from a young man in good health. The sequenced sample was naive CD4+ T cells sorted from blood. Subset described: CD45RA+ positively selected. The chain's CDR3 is CASSVTSGNTGELFF. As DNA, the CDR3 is TGTGCCAGCAGCGTAACTTCCGGAAACACCGGGGAGCTGTTTTTT.